These T cell receptor beta chains were read from a single sample in a study of persistence of HIV-infected CD4 T cells. Assay used: immunoSEQ multiplex PCR; TCRdb lists only in-frame clones, some missing. In the table there are about 30,000 clones, 82% of which are singletons. No cognate antigen is known for these TCRs. The source was CD4+ T cells sorted from PBMCs after 18-hour stimulation, collected from a patient who received antiretroviral therapy. Receptor source: an adult man with HIV who was CMV-seropositive. The CDR3 runs from the conserved cysteine through the conserved F or W. D genes are given only for firm matches. Clone size is not always given. Where it is, it says once, few, many or a class for expanded clones.

j_call v_call clone_size d_call cdr3_nt cdr3_aa
TRBJ1-1 TRBV28 NA NA TGTGCCAGCAGGGAGGGCGTCCTGAACACTGAAGCTTTCTTT CASREGVLNTEAFF
TRBJ1-2 TRBV19 NA NA TGTGCCAGTAGCACGTACTATGGCTACACCTTC CASSTYYGYTF
TRBJ2-7 TRBV5-6 NA TRBD1 TGTGCCAGCACCGAAGCGAACAGGGGGCGCGGTGAGCAGTACTTC CASTEANRGRGEQYF
TRBJ2-7 TRBV7-9 NA NA TGTGCCAGCAGCTTACTAGCAATGAACGAGCAGTACTTC CASSLLAMNEQYF
TRBJ1-1 TRBV3-1/TRBV3-2 NA NA TGTGCCAGCAGCCAAGGGAGGGCTACTGAAGCTTTCTTT CASSQGRATEAFF
TRBJ1-1 TRBV20-1 NA NA TGCAGTGCTAATCCGAACACTGAAGCTTTCTTT CSANPNTEAFF
TRBJ1-4 TRBV7-2 NA NA TGTGCCAGCAGCTTGGGCGGTTCGAGACTTTCGGAAAAACTGTTTTTT CASSLGGSRLSEKLFF
TRBJ2-3 TRBV5-1 NA NA TGCGCCAGCAGCTTGGTCCCTAGCACAGATACGCAGTATTTT CASSLVPSTDTQYF
TRBJ2-7 TRBV12-5 NA TRBD1 TGTGCTAGTGGTTTGACCGGGACAGGACTCTCCTACGAGCAGTACTTC CASGLTGTGLSYEQYF
TRBJ2-1 TRBV3-1/TRBV3-2 NA TRBD2 TGTGCCAGCAGCCGGAGCGGGGGAGGCAATGAGCAGTTCTTC CASSRSGGGNEQFF
TRBJ1-4 TRBV4-1 NA NA TGCGCCAGCAGCCAATTTCTATCGGTTTTCAGGTTCCCTAATGAAAAACTGTTTTTT CASSQFLSVFRFPNEKLFF
TRBJ2-7 TRBV5-4 NA NA TGTGCCAGCAGCCTGGTATCACTTGGGAGCTCCTACGAGCAGTACTTC CASSLVSLGSSYEQYF
TRBJ1-5 TRBV15 NA NA TGTGCCACCAGCAGAGATGGGACCTCGGGTCAGCCCCAGCATTTT CATSRDGTSGQPQHF
TRBJ2-2 TRBV4-3 NA NA TGCGCCAGCAGCCAAGAAGTCAGGAACACCGGGGAGCTGTTTTTT CASSQEVRNTGELFF
TRBJ2-7 TRBV6-5 NA NA TGTGCCAGCAGTTACCTACCCGGGAGAGTAACTCACGAGCAGTACTTC CASSYLPGRVTHEQYF
TRBJ2-2 TRBV7-9 few TRBD2 TGTGCCAGCAGCCCGGGACTAACCGGGGAGCTGTTTTTT CASSPGLTGELFF
TRBJ2-2 TRBV9 few NA TGTGCCAGCAGCGTAGAGGGGAGACGCACCGGGGAGCTGTTTTTT CASSVEGRRTGELFF
TRBJ2-5 TRBV28 NA NA TGTGCCAGCAGTAGACCGGGTGCGCCGGTGGAGACCCAGTACTTC CASSRPGAPVETQYF
TRBJ1-5 TRBV5-6 NA NA TGTGCCAGCAGCTCCGGAAGGGAAGGTATTCAGCCCCAGCATTTT CASSSGREGIQPQHF
TRBJ2-3 TRBV28 once TRBD2 TGTGCCAGCAGAAGCCCCCTGGGACGGGGGGACTCAGATACGCAGTATTTT CASRSPLGRGDSDTQYF
TRBJ1-2 TRBV4-2 few TRBD1 TGTGCCAGCAGCCCTGGACAGGTCTATGGCTACACCTTC CASSPGQVYGYTF
TRBJ2-2 TRBV7-3 NA NA TGTGCCAGCAGCTCTTTAAGAATCACCGGGGAGCTGTTTTTT CASSSLRITGELFF
TRBJ2-1 TRBV7-2 NA TRBD2 TGTGCCAGCAGGATTAGCGGGGGCACCGAGCAGTTCTTC CASRISGGTEQFF
TRBJ2-1 TRBV19 NA TRBD1 TGTGCCAGCAGACAGGGGGCGGACAATGAGCAGTTCTTC CASRQGADNEQFF
TRBJ1-2 TRBV5-4 once TRBD1 TGTGCCAGCAGCTTTCCGGGACAGGGTATCGATGGCTACACCTTC CASSFPGQGIDGYTF
TRBJ2-1 TRBV6-5 NA NA TGTGCCAGCAGTTACTTCCAACAGGGTCTCGGGGAGCAGTTCTTC CASSYFQQGLGEQFF
TRBJ2-6 TRBV6-2/TRBV6-3 NA NA TGTGCCAGCAGTTACGGGGCCTGGGGTGGGGCCAACGTCCTGACTTTC CASSYGAWGGANVLTF
TRBJ2-1 TRBV18 NA NA TGTGCCAGCTCACCACCGGGGGTTGGTGAGCAGTTCTTC CASSPPGVGEQFF
TRBJ2-4 TRBV6-1 once NA TGTGCCAGCAGTGAAGTGGACAGTAAAAACATTCAGTACTTC CASSEVDSKNIQYF
TRBJ2-3 TRBV7-3 few NA TGTGCCAGCAGCCCAACTGTCCGGGATACGCAGTATTTT CASSPTVRDTQYF